Following are 23 T cell receptor beta chains from one sample sequenced in a study of cytomegalovirus exposure and HLA in healthy donors (TCRdb year 2017). Library creation used the immunoSEQ multiplex PCR assay. For the multiplex PCR, a mixture combining 60 forward primers for TCR Vbeta segments and 13 reverse primers for TCR Jbeta segments was used. TCRdb took over this immuneACCESS table, retaining in-frame rearrangements with V and J assigned. Such tables are incomplete; in checked studies, under half of the missing clones stem from an unresolved V gene, and the remainder is unexplained. This sample is represented by 180,000 or so clones; 80% of them were singletons. The top ten hold under 2% of the sample. The specimen was PBMCs. Source of these receptors: a woman aged 25 to 45 in good health and CMV-seronegative.

CDR3: CASIKLGTVGNTIYF. The CDR3 nucleotides read TGTGCCAGCATCAAACTTGGGACAGTTGGAAACACCATATATTTT. The J gene is TRBJ1-3, the V gene TRBV6-1, with 7 bases identical to TRBD1. The CDR3 is made up of 15 amino acids. From germline, CDR1 is MNHNS and CDR2 SASEGT. V lost 7 bases, J lost 3 bases, and 9 bases stayed unmatched.

The chain carries TRBV7-6 and TRBJ2-3, with D perhaps TRBD2 (5 bases). V lost 4 bases, J lost 4 bases, and 18 bases lay in between. CDR1 and CDR2 from the germline V gene are SGHVS and FNYEAQ. There are 16 residues in the CDR3. CDR3 loop: CASSSKIGLMSDTQYF. The CDR3 DNA follows: TGTGCCAGCAGCTCCAAGATTGGACTGATGTCAGATACGCAGTATTTT. Complete variable domain (other parts from reference TRBV7-6 and TRBJ2-3): GAGVSQSPRYKVTKRGQDVALRCDPISGHVSLYWYRQALGQGPEFLTYFNYEAQQDKSGLPNDRFSAERPEGSISTLTIQRTEQRDSAMYRCASSSKIGLMSDTQYFGPGTRLTVL.

The gene calls are TRBV9 and TRBJ2-7, with 8 bases that match TRBD1. Germline CDR1 reads SGDLS; CDR2 reads YYNGEE. The CDR3 is 16 residues long. Germline trimming cut 0 bases from V and 5 bases from J; bases unmatched to any gene: 10. CDR3 in amino acids: CASSVDGQGILNEQYF. DNA of the CDR3: TGTGCCAGCAGCGTAGATGGACAGGGAATACTTAACGAGCAGTACTTC.

The genes are TRBV7-8 and TRBJ1-5, with 7 bases lining up with TRBD1. Trimming cost V 0 bases and J 7 bases; bases outside gene matches: 15. The CDR3 extends over 18 amino acids. In germline, CDR1 is SGHVS, CDR2 FQNEAQ. The CDR3 DNA follows: TGTGCCAGCAGCTTAGCGCGGGAAACAGGGGCCCCAAGGCAGCCCCAGCATTTT. This gives the protein CASSLARETGAPRQPQHF.

V and J are TRBV18 and TRBJ1-1; 7 bases fit TRBD1. The CDR3 loop spans 13 amino acids. Germline CDR1 reads KGHSH; CDR2 reads LQKENI. The J segment lost 5 bases and the V segment lost 4 bases, leaving 4 bases of the junction unmatched. CDR3 loop: CASSRSGQTEAFF. Written as DNA, the CDR3 is TGTGCCAGCTCACGATCGGGACAGACTGAAGCTTTCTTT.

The chain couples TRBV27 to TRBJ1-2; D might be TRBD1 (6 bases). CDR3 length equals 14 residues. CDR1 is MNHEY and CDR2 is SMNVEV in the germline V gene (reference sequence). V was clipped by 2 bases and J by 6 bases, with 13 bases between them. The DNA of the CDR3 is TGTGCCAGCAGTTTAACGACAGGCATTAATGGCTACACCTTC. This sequence encodes CASSLTTGINGYTF.

The chain couples TRBV7-9 to TRBJ1-6, with 7 bases fitting TRBD1. The CDR3 runs 15 residues. CDR1 is SEHNR and CDR2 is FQNEAQ in the germline V gene (reference sequence). V lost 5 bases and J lost 12; bases outside the gene matches: 13. In DNA form, the CDR3 reads TGTGCCAGCAGCGATCGACAGGGAATTCTGGTACCCCTCCACTTT. This encodes CASSDRQGILVPLHF.

The gene calls are TRBV4-2 and TRBJ2-2; 11 positions match TRBD2. V gave up 0 bases and J gave up 8 bases; unmatched junction bases: 8. Germline loops: CDR1 LGHNA, CDR2 YNFKEQ. The CDR3 is 17 residues long. DNA of the CDR3: TGTGCCAGCAGCCAAGAACTAGCGGGGGTGTTTGCGGGGGAGCTGTTTTTT. This translates into CASSQELAGVFAGELFF.

The chain carries TRBV19 and TRBJ2-3, with a weak D call TRBD1 (5 bases). V gave up 8 bases and J gave up 1 base, with 7 bases separating them. Germline loops: CDR1 LNHDA, CDR2 SQIVND (reference sequence). The CDR3 covers 12 residues. The CDR3: CASQQGTDTQYF. CDR3 nucleotide sequence: TGTGCCAGTCAACAGGGCACAGATACGCAGTATTTT.

The chain joins TRBV2 to TRBJ2-3, with D perhaps TRBD2 (5 bases). There are 15 residues in the CDR3. The V gene's germline CDR1 is SNHLY and CDR2 FYNNEI. V lost 1 base and J lost 5, with 13 bases in between. CDR3 bases: TGTGCCAGCAGTGAAGTTCACCGGGGTGGAGATACGCAGTATTTT. Translating gives CASSEVHRGGDTQYF.

The chain is built from TRBV5-6 and TRBJ2-1, with 10 bases that match TRBD1. The germline V gene encodes CDR1 SGHDT and CDR2 YYEEEE. CDR3 length equals 15 residues. V was clipped by 4 bases and J by 4 bases; unmatched bases: 5. The CDR3 protein is CASSMDRGAYNEQFF. The CDR3 DNA reads TGTGCCAGCAGCATGGACAGGGGGGCATACAATGAGCAGTTCTTC.

The chain combines TRBV19 with TRBJ1-5, with 8 bases that match TRBD1. Per the germline V gene, CDR1 is LNHDA and CDR2 is SQIVND (reference sequence). J gave up 5 bases and V 6 bases, and 6 bases lay outside the gene matches. CDR3 length: 14 amino acids. CDR3 in DNA: TGTGCCAGTAGACTACGACAGGGGCATCAGCCCCAGCATTTT. Protein product: CASRLRQGHQPQHF.

V usage is TRBV19 and J usage is TRBJ1-4; unclear D gene. The CDR3 has 13 amino acids. The V gene's germline CDR1 is LNHDA and CDR2 SQIVND (reference sequence). The V end was cut by 6 bases, the J end by 0 bases, with 5 bases between. CDR3 in amino acids: CASSPATNEKLFF. The CDR3 DNA is TGTGCCAGTAGCCCAGCAACTAATGAAAAACTGTTTTTT.

This chain joins TRBV10-1 and TRBJ2-3; TRBD1 matches 7 bases. V was pared by 4 bases and J by 0 bases, with 10 bases of the junction left unmatched. This CDR3 has 17 amino acids. CDR1 and CDR2 (germline): WNHNN, SYGVQD (reference sequence). The chain's CDR3 is CASSGKGQPRSTDTQYF. CDR3 in DNA: TGCGCCAGCAGTGGGAAGGGACAGCCGCGTAGCACAGATACGCAGTATTTT.

This chain connects TRBV5-1 to TRBJ1-3, with D possibly TRBD1 on 5 matching bases. Trimming stripped 5 bases from V and 3 bases from J, with 12 bases between. The CDR3 length is 14 residues. Germline V lookup: CDR1 SGHRS, CDR2 YFSETQ. The CDR3 region is CASSRGLGGNTIYF. Here the CDR3 DNA reads TGCGCCAGCAGTCGGGGGTTAGGTGGAAACACCATATATTTT.

This chain links TRBV1 with TRBJ1-4; the table's D call of TRBD1 was not tested on the DNA. TRBV1 is recorded as a pseudogene. The CDR3 is 17 residues long. CDR3 protein: CTSSQTPTGDKNEKLFF. The CDR3 coding sequence is TGCACCAGCAGTCAAACTCCTACAGGGGACAAGAATGAAAAACTGTTTTTT.

The chain recombines TRBV15 with TRBJ2-3, with TRBD1 matching 7 bases. The CDR3 runs to 16 residues. Germline CDR1 LNHNV, CDR2 YYDKDF (reference sequence). With 0 bases clipped from V and 2 bases from J, the junction kept 5 bases outside the gene matches. The CDR3 loop reads CATSRELGTVTDTQYF. For the CDR3, the DNA is TGTGCCACCAGCAGAGAATTAGGGACAGTCACAGATACGCAGTATTTT.

The rearrangement joins TRBV10-3 to TRBJ2-7; TRBD2 agrees at 10 bases. Trimming at V came to 6 bases and at J to 2 bases, leaving 4 bases not matched to a gene. The length of the CDR3 is 14 residues. Per germline, CDR1 ENHRY and CDR2 SYGVKD. The DNA for the CDR3 is TGTGCCATCAGAGATAGCGGGGGGACCTACGAGCAGTACTTC. It encodes CAIRDSGGTYEQYF.

V and J are TRBV9 and TRBJ1-3, with D unclear. The ends were cut back, 2 bases at V and 0 bases at J, with 12 bases in the middle. CDR3 size: 16 residues. Per the germline V gene, CDR1 is SGDLS and CDR2 is YYNGEE. CDR3 loop: CASSVDAGTSGNTIYF. CDR3 nucleotides: TGTGCCAGCAGCGTCGACGCAGGAACCTCTGGAAACACCATATATTTT. The whole variable domain, filled in from reference TRBV9 and TRBJ1-3, reads DSGVTQTPKHLITATGQRVTLRCSPRSGDLSVYWYQQSLDQGLQFLIQYYNGEERAKGNILERFSAQQFPDLHSELNLSSLELGDSALYFCASSVDAGTSGNTIYFGEGSWLTVV.

This clone was counted only a few times. This chain connects TRBV10-3 to TRBJ1-1; 12 bases match TRBD1. CDR1 is ENHRY and CDR2 is SYGVKD in the germline V gene. V lost 8 bases and J lost 4; bases outside the gene matches: 11. This CDR3 has 16 amino acids. The CDR3 DNA reads TGTGCCATCGGACCCCGGGACAGGGGGCTAGCCACTGAAGCTTTCTTT. Amino acids: CAIGPRDRGLATEAFF.

This clone was seen once. V and J are TRBV2 and TRBJ1-6; D may be TRBD1 (6 bases). The germline V and J ends were trimmed by 11 bases and 7 bases, with 15 bases remaining between them. The CDR3 length is 13 residues. Per germline, CDR1 SNHLY and CDR2 FYNNEI. CDR3 bases: TGTGCCGGGAGTAGGACAGTGAATTCACCCCTCCACTTT. This sequence encodes CAGSRTVNSPLHF.

This clone was counted a single time. This rearrangement joins TRBV29-1 to TRBJ1-4, with 9 nucleotides matching TRBD1. The trim removed 0 bases at V and 8 bases at J, leaving 4 bases unmatched. The CDR3 runs to 14 residues. The germline CDR1 and CDR2 sequences are SQVTM and ANQGSEA. CDR3 sequence: CSVEDRTGGEKLFF. The CDR3 DNA sequence: TGCAGCGTTGAAGATCGTACAGGGGGCGAAAAACTGTTTTTT.

This chain links TRBV15 with TRBJ1-3; 8 bases are shared with TRBD1. Germline V CDR1 and CDR2: LNHNV, YYDKDF (reference sequence). The CDR3 has 15 residues. The junction had 5 bases not matched to a gene; V was cut back by 5 bases and J by 2 bases. CDR3 bases: TGTGCCACCAGCCCGATGACAGGGGCTGGAAACACCATATATTTT. Translated, it gives CATSPMTGAGNTIYF.